Listed below are T cell receptor beta chains from one sample, sequenced in a study of identical twins. Via MiXCR, TCRdb re-called the 5' RACE reads, giving one row per CDR3 protein. The sample shows approximately 300,000 distinct CDR3 sequences, nearly 9.5% of them seen only once. These sequences were also reported in another study, on yellow fever vaccine responses in identical twins.

Sequences were obtained from CD8+ T cells sorted from blood. Receptors were obtained from a woman aged 18-29 years in good health. The CDR3 runs from the conserved cysteine through the conserved F or W. The D gene is left open where the match is weak. Expanded clones get a size class; other rows say once, few or many, or leave the size out.

j_call: TRBJ2-7
v_call: TRBV7-9
clone_size: NA
d_call: NA
cdr3_aa: CASSINREYYEQYF
cdr3_nt: TGTGCCAGCAGCATAAACAGGGAATACTACGAGCAGTACTTC

j_call: TRBJ2-7
v_call: TRBV6-1
clone_size: few
d_call: NA
cdr3_aa: CASTSTGSYEQYF
cdr3_nt: TGTGCCAGCACCTCGACAGGATCCTACGAGCAGTACTTC

j_call: TRBJ2-7
v_call: TRBV20-1
clone_size: NA
d_call: TRBD2
cdr3_aa: CSARLAGGISEQYF
cdr3_nt: TGCAGTGCTAGACTAGCGGGAGGGATAAGCGAGCAGTACTTC

j_call: TRBJ2-5
v_call: TRBV6-5
clone_size: many
d_call: NA
cdr3_aa: CASSYSMGPETQYF
cdr3_nt: TGTGCCAGCAGTTACTCAATGGGGCCGGAGACCCAGTACTTC

j_call: TRBJ2-7
v_call: TRBV5-1
clone_size: NA
d_call: NA
cdr3_aa: CASTSWGADYEQYF
cdr3_nt: TGCGCCAGCACCTCCTGGGGTGCGGACTACGAGCAGTACTTC

j_call: TRBJ2-3
v_call: TRBV3-1
clone_size: NA
d_call: TRBD2
cdr3_aa: CASSHLTSGGSTDTQYF
cdr3_nt: TGTGCCAGCAGCCATCTTACTAGCGGGGGTAGCACAGATACGCAGTATTTT

j_call: TRBJ2-5
v_call: TRBV27
clone_size: few
d_call: NA
cdr3_aa: CASSLFLGTGETQYF
cdr3_nt: TGTGCCAGCAGTTTATTCCTAGGTACGGGGGAGACCCAGTACTTC

j_call: TRBJ1-1
v_call: TRBV4-1
clone_size: few
d_call: TRBD1
cdr3_aa: CASSLLEGQGPEAFF
cdr3_nt: TGCGCCAGCAGCCTGCTCGAGGGACAGGGACCTGAAGCTTTCTTT

j_call: TRBJ1-1
v_call: TRBV7-9
clone_size: few
d_call: NA
cdr3_aa: CASSPDKNTEAFF
cdr3_nt: TGTGCCAGCAGCCCGGACAAGAACACTGAAGCTTTCTTT

j_call: TRBJ2-5
v_call: TRBV6-2/TRBV6-3
clone_size: many
d_call: NA
cdr3_aa: CASSYQGTRYQETQYF
cdr3_nt: TGTGCCAGCAGTTATCAAGGGACAAGGTACCAAGAGACCCAGTACTTC

j_call: TRBJ1-2
v_call: TRBV24-1
clone_size: NA
d_call: NA
cdr3_aa: CATSDLTGRYGYTF
cdr3_nt: TGTGCCACCAGTGATTTAACAGGACGCTATGGCTACACCTTC

j_call: TRBJ2-2
v_call: TRBV20-1
clone_size: few
d_call: NA
cdr3_aa: CSARFTENTGELFF
cdr3_nt: TGCAGTGCTCGTTTCACGGAGAACACCGGGGAGCTGTTTTTT

j_call: TRBJ2-7
v_call: TRBV4-2
clone_size: NA
d_call: TRBD2
cdr3_aa: CASSPGMASGGPEQYF
cdr3_nt: TGTGCCAGCAGTCCCGGGATGGCTAGCGGGGGCCCAGAGCAGTACTTC

j_call: TRBJ2-7
v_call: TRBV29-1
clone_size: many
d_call: TRBD2
cdr3_aa: CSVTGGGRSYEQYF
cdr3_nt: TGCAGCGTTACTGGGGGGGGAAGATCCTACGAGCAGTACTTC

j_call: TRBJ2-7
v_call: TRBV15
clone_size: NA
d_call: NA
cdr3_aa: CATSRAGSYEQYF
cdr3_nt: TGTGCCACCAGCAGAGCAGGGTCCTACGAGCAGTACTTC

j_call: TRBJ2-1
v_call: TRBV18
clone_size: few
d_call: TRBD1
cdr3_aa: CASSPFPGQGSGRSQTEQFF
cdr3_nt: TGTGCCAGCTCACCTTTCCCGGGACAGGGGTCCGGCAGGTCCCAAACAGAGCAGTTCTTC

j_call: TRBJ2-5
v_call: TRBV5-1
clone_size: many
d_call: NA
cdr3_aa: CASSLQETQYF
cdr3_nt: TGTGCCAGCAGCTTACAAGAGACCCAGTACTTC

j_call: TRBJ1-1
v_call: TRBV15
clone_size: many
d_call: NA
cdr3_aa: CATSSGLGAEAFF
cdr3_nt: TGTGCCACCAGCAGCGGGCTGGGGGCTGAAGCTTTCTTT

j_call: TRBJ2-5
v_call: TRBV12-3/TRBV12-4
clone_size: many
d_call: NA
cdr3_aa: CASSRLGSGETQYF
cdr3_nt: TGTGCCAGCAGTCGCCTAGGTTCCGGGGAGACCCAGTACTTC

j_call: TRBJ2-1
v_call: TRBV28
clone_size: few
d_call: NA
cdr3_aa: CASSLYSGDSYNEQFF
cdr3_nt: TGTGCCAGCAGTTTATATTCGGGTGACTCCTACAATGAGCAGTTCTTC

j_call: TRBJ2-7
v_call: TRBV12-3/TRBV12-4
clone_size: many
d_call: NA
cdr3_aa: CASSQAYEQYF
cdr3_nt: TGTGCCAGCAGTCAAGCCTACGAGCAGTACTTC

j_call: TRBJ2-7
v_call: TRBV27
clone_size: NA
d_call: TRBD1
cdr3_aa: CASNTRTGLSYEQYF
cdr3_nt: TGTGCCAGCAACACGCGGACAGGTCTCTCCTACGAGCAGTACTTC

j_call: TRBJ2-7
v_call: TRBV14
clone_size: few
d_call: NA
cdr3_aa: CASSQDWAGYEQYF
cdr3_nt: TGTGCCAGCAGCCAAGACTGGGCAGGCTACGAGCAGTACTTC

j_call: TRBJ2-1
v_call: TRBV5-1
clone_size: NA
d_call: TRBD1
cdr3_aa: CASSLTGTGSFFDEQFF
cdr3_nt: TGCGCCAGCAGCTTAACCGGGACAGGGTCGTTCTTCGATGAGCAGTTCTTC

j_call: TRBJ2-3
v_call: TRBV27
clone_size: NA
d_call: TRBD1
cdr3_aa: CASSLTGVGSTDTQYF
cdr3_nt: TGTGCCAGCAGTTTGACAGGGGTGGGGTCCACAGATACGCAGTATTTT